This is a list of T cell receptor beta chains from one sample in a study of blood T cell repertoires in COVID-19. Libraries were prepared by immunoSEQ multiplex PCR; TCRdb keeps only in-frame clonotypes and omits some of them. The sample lists 300,000 to 400,000 clones, approximately 86% occurring once. Sequencing was performed on PBMCs or T cells enriched from blood (not recorded which). The receptors derive from a woman in her thirties or forties with acute COVID-19. Both conserved end residues are part of each CDR3. The order of the fields is V gene, CDR3 length, J gene, clone size, D gene, CDR3 DNA, CDR3 protein. A D gene is named only where the DNA matches it firmly. Size is omitted from some rows. Given values are once, few, many or a class for expanded clones.

v_call: TRBV4-1
cdr3_length: 15
j_call: TRBJ1-5
clone_size: .
d_call: TRBD1
cdr3_nt: TGCGCCAGCAGCCAAGATACAGGGGATGGACAGCCCCAGCATTTT
cdr3_aa: CASSQDTGDGQPQHF

v_call: TRBV4-2
cdr3_length: 16
j_call: TRBJ2-6
clone_size: once
d_call: .
cdr3_nt: TGTGCCAGCAGCCAAGATAGCGGCTCTGGGGCCAACGTCCCGACTTTC
cdr3_aa: CASSQDSGSGANVPTF

v_call: TRBV5-1
cdr3_length: 15
j_call: TRBJ1-2
clone_size: .
d_call: TRBD1
cdr3_nt: TGCGCCAGCAGCTTGGGGGGACAGGGGGCCGATGGCTACACCTTC
cdr3_aa: CASSLGGQGADGYTF

v_call: TRBV14
cdr3_length: 14
j_call: TRBJ2-2
clone_size: .
d_call: .
cdr3_nt: TGTGCCAGCAGGCAGGGCATAAACACCGGGGAGCTGTTTTTT
cdr3_aa: CASRQGINTGELFF

v_call: TRBV27
cdr3_length: 15
j_call: TRBJ2-4
clone_size: .
d_call: TRBD2
cdr3_nt: TGTGCCAGCAGTTTGGGGGGGGAAGCCAAAAACATTCAGTACTTC
cdr3_aa: CASSLGGEAKNIQYF

v_call: TRBV25-1
cdr3_length: 17
j_call: TRBJ2-3
clone_size: .
d_call: .
cdr3_nt: TGTGCCAGCAGTGAAGGTCGGCTAGCGTTGAATGGGGATACGCAGTATTTT
cdr3_aa: CASSEGRLALNGDTQYF

v_call: TRBV7-9
cdr3_length: 19
j_call: TRBJ2-1
clone_size: once
d_call: TRBD2
cdr3_nt: TGTGCCAGCAGCTTAATAAGCGGGGCGACTCCGGGCCCGAACAATGAGCAGTTCTTC
cdr3_aa: CASSLISGATPGPNNEQFF

v_call: TRBV2
cdr3_length: 15
j_call: TRBJ2-1
clone_size: .
d_call: .
cdr3_nt: TGTGCCAGCAGTGATCTTCGTGGAGAGGTGAATGAGCAGTTCTTC
cdr3_aa: CASSDLRGEVNEQFF

v_call: TRBV13
cdr3_length: 14
j_call: TRBJ1-4
clone_size: .
d_call: .
cdr3_nt: TGTGCCAGCAGCTTGCGCATAATGGCGGAGAAACTGTTTTTT
cdr3_aa: CASSLRIMAEKLFF

v_call: TRBV11-3
cdr3_length: 16
j_call: TRBJ2-5
clone_size: .
d_call: TRBD2
cdr3_nt: TGTGCCAGCAGCTTAGGACCGGGAGGGGGCCAAGAGACCCAGTACTTC
cdr3_aa: CASSLGPGGGQETQYF

v_call: TRBV10-3
cdr3_length: 15
j_call: TRBJ2-7
clone_size: few
d_call: TRBD2
cdr3_nt: TGTGCCTCCTCCGTTGCTAGCGGGGGGGACCACGAGCAGTACTTC
cdr3_aa: CASSVASGGDHEQYF

v_call: TRBV24-1
cdr3_length: 15
j_call: TRBJ2-3
clone_size: .
d_call: TRBD1
cdr3_nt: TGTGCCACCAGTGATAAGGGACAGGCCACAGATACGCAGTATTTT
cdr3_aa: CATSDKGQATDTQYF

v_call: TRBV10-3
cdr3_length: 16
j_call: TRBJ2-7
clone_size: .
d_call: .
cdr3_nt: TGTGCCATCAGTAGGGGCCATTCGGCCGGCGCCTACGAGCAGTACTTC
cdr3_aa: CAISRGHSAGAYEQYF

v_call: TRBV7-9
cdr3_length: 14
j_call: TRBJ1-2
clone_size: .
d_call: .
cdr3_nt: TGTGCCAGCAGCTTAGGCCCAGGCGCGAAAGGCTACACCTTC
cdr3_aa: CASSLGPGAKGYTF

v_call: TRBV5-4
cdr3_length: 13
j_call: TRBJ2-7
clone_size: .
d_call: .
cdr3_nt: TGTGCCAGCAGCTTGAGGGGATCCTACGAGCAGTACTTC
cdr3_aa: CASSLRGSYEQYF

v_call: TRBV5-4
cdr3_length: 14
j_call: TRBJ1-2
clone_size: .
d_call: .
cdr3_nt: TGTGCCAGCAGCCCGCAAGACAGCTTCTATGGCTACACCTTC
cdr3_aa: CASSPQDSFYGYTF

v_call: TRBV13
cdr3_length: 14
j_call: TRBJ1-1
clone_size: .
d_call: TRBD1
cdr3_nt: TGTGCCAGCTTCGAGGGGGCCGGGAACACTGAAGCTTTCTTT
cdr3_aa: CASFEGAGNTEAFF

v_call: TRBV5-4
cdr3_length: 17
j_call: TRBJ2-5
clone_size: .
d_call: .
cdr3_nt: TGTGCCAGCAGCTTGGTAAGAAGCGGGGACAAGTGGGAGACCCAGTACTTC
cdr3_aa: CASSLVRSGDKWETQYF

v_call: TRBV18
cdr3_length: 12
j_call: TRBJ2-7
clone_size: .
d_call: .
cdr3_nt: TGTGCCAGCTCACCGACAGACTACGAGCAGTACTTC
cdr3_aa: CASSPTDYEQYF

v_call: TRBV6-6
cdr3_length: 18
j_call: TRBJ1-2
clone_size: .
d_call: TRBD1
cdr3_nt: TGTGCCGTCAGTCGTGGGACAGCGCCTTACAGTTCTGAGTCAGGCTACACCTTC
cdr3_aa: CAVSRGTAPYSSESGYTF

v_call: TRBV24-1
cdr3_length: 13
j_call: TRBJ1-3
clone_size: once
d_call: .
cdr3_nt: TGTGCCACCAGTTCGGGTTCTGGAAACACCATATATTTT
cdr3_aa: CATSSGSGNTIYF

v_call: TRBV18
cdr3_length: 15
j_call: TRBJ2-1
clone_size: .
d_call: .
cdr3_nt: TGTGCCAGCTCCCCCTTGAGATCCACCTACAATGAGCAGTTCTTC
cdr3_aa: CASSPLRSTYNEQFF

v_call: TRBV5-1
cdr3_length: 15
j_call: TRBJ2-1
clone_size: .
d_call: TRBD2
cdr3_nt: TGCGCCAGCAGCTTTAGCGGGGGGGCAGTGAATGAGCAGTTCTTC
cdr3_aa: CASSFSGGAVNEQFF

v_call: TRBV4-1
cdr3_length: 17
j_call: TRBJ2-1
clone_size: .
d_call: TRBD2
cdr3_nt: TGCGCCAGCAGCCACGCCCAGCTAGCGGGGCCAATCAATGAGCAGTTCTTC
cdr3_aa: CASSHAQLAGPINEQFF

v_call: TRBV5-8
cdr3_length: 16
j_call: TRBJ1-1
clone_size: .
d_call: TRBD1
cdr3_nt: TGTGCCAGCAGCTTGCAAGGGACAGGGGTACACACTGAAGCTTTCTTT
cdr3_aa: CASSLQGTGVHTEAFF

v_call: TRBV3-1/TRBV3-2
cdr3_length: 15
j_call: TRBJ1-1
clone_size: .
d_call: .
cdr3_nt: TGTGCCAGCAGCCAAGTCGCCGAGGGGAACACTGAAGCTTTCTTT
cdr3_aa: CASSQVAEGNTEAFF

v_call: TRBV18
cdr3_length: 15
j_call: TRBJ1-1
clone_size: .
d_call: TRBD1
cdr3_nt: TGTGCCAGCTCACCGCGACAGGGTTCAGGGACTGAAGCTTTCTTT
cdr3_aa: CASSPRQGSGTEAFF

v_call: TRBV28
cdr3_length: 17
j_call: TRBJ1-2
clone_size: .
d_call: TRBD1
cdr3_nt: TGTGCCAGCAGTTTTCCGGGACAGGCCGTAAACGGCTATGGCTACACCTTC
cdr3_aa: CASSFPGQAVNGYGYTF

v_call: TRBV19
cdr3_length: 15
j_call: TRBJ2-2
clone_size: once
d_call: .
cdr3_nt: TGTGCCAGTAGTATGGTGTCAGTGAACACCGGGGAGCTGTTTTTT
cdr3_aa: CASSMVSVNTGELFF

v_call: TRBV7-2
cdr3_length: 13
j_call: TRBJ2-7
clone_size: .
d_call: TRBD2
cdr3_nt: TGTGCCAGCGGCCGGGGGAGGGATTACGAGCAGTACTTC
cdr3_aa: CASGRGRDYEQYF

v_call: TRBV9
cdr3_length: 16
j_call: TRBJ1-6
clone_size: .
d_call: TRBD1
cdr3_nt: TGTGCCAGCAGCACCCACGGACAGGGGGGCAATTCACCCCTCCACTTT
cdr3_aa: CASSTHGQGGNSPLHF

v_call: TRBV9
cdr3_length: 14
j_call: TRBJ2-7
clone_size: .
d_call: TRBD2
cdr3_nt: TGTGCCAGCAGCGTAGGACTAGCCGGGAACGAGCAGTACTTC
cdr3_aa: CASSVGLAGNEQYF

v_call: TRBV28
cdr3_length: 16
j_call: TRBJ2-1
clone_size: .
d_call: .
cdr3_nt: TGTGCCAGCAGGAATCCGGGACTCAGCTCCTACAATGAGCAGTTCTTC
cdr3_aa: CASRNPGLSSYNEQFF

v_call: TRBV4-1
cdr3_length: 16
j_call: TRBJ1-5
clone_size: .
d_call: TRBD1
cdr3_nt: TGCGCCAGCAGCCAGGGTACAGGGGGCGGCAATCAGCCCCAGCATTTT
cdr3_aa: CASSQGTGGGNQPQHF

v_call: TRBV11-1
cdr3_length: 14
j_call: TRBJ1-3
clone_size: .
d_call: .
cdr3_nt: TGTGCCAGCAGCACCAGGGTTCCCGGAAACACCATATATTTT
cdr3_aa: CASSTRVPGNTIYF

v_call: TRBV27
cdr3_length: 16
j_call: TRBJ2-4
clone_size: once
d_call: .
cdr3_nt: TGTGCCAGCAGCCTTACAGGCCCGATAGCCAAAAACATTCAGTACTTC
cdr3_aa: CASSLTGPIAKNIQYF

v_call: TRBV5-8
cdr3_length: 15
j_call: TRBJ2-5
clone_size: .
d_call: TRBD1
cdr3_nt: TGTGCCAGCAGCCAACGGACAGGGGACCAAGAGACCCAGTACTTC
cdr3_aa: CASSQRTGDQETQYF

v_call: TRBV7-3
cdr3_length: 16
j_call: TRBJ2-1
clone_size: .
d_call: .
cdr3_nt: TGTGCCAGCAGCCCCCAGGGAGGGGGCTCCTACAATGAGCAGTTCTTC
cdr3_aa: CASSPQGGGSYNEQFF

v_call: TRBV5-1
cdr3_length: 13
j_call: TRBJ2-7
clone_size: .
d_call: .
cdr3_nt: TGCGCCAGCAGCTCCGGGAGCTCCTACGAGCAGTACTTC
cdr3_aa: CASSSGSSYEQYF

v_call: TRBV12-3/TRBV12-4
cdr3_length: 12
j_call: TRBJ1-5
clone_size: once
d_call: .
cdr3_nt: TGTGCCAGCAGTTTCAACAATCAGCCCCAGCATTTT
cdr3_aa: CASSFNNQPQHF

v_call: TRBV5-1
cdr3_length: 18
j_call: TRBJ2-6
clone_size: .
d_call: .
cdr3_nt: TGCGCCAGCAGCTTGGTGGCGACAGTGCTTCATGGGGCCAACGTCCTGACTTTC
cdr3_aa: CASSLVATVLHGANVLTF

v_call: TRBV5-5
cdr3_length: 18
j_call: TRBJ1-2
clone_size: .
d_call: .
cdr3_nt: TGTGCCAGCAGCTTGGTCGTTCGGGCGACGGGGGGCGTTCAGGGCTACACCTTC
cdr3_aa: CASSLVVRATGGVQGYTF

v_call: TRBV6-5
cdr3_length: 13
j_call: TRBJ1-1
clone_size: once
d_call: .
cdr3_nt: TGTGCCAGCAGACGGGGACAAAACACTGAAGCTTTCTTT
cdr3_aa: CASRRGQNTEAFF

v_call: TRBV7-3
cdr3_length: 15
j_call: TRBJ2-7
clone_size: .
d_call: .
cdr3_nt: TGTGCCAGCAGCTTACTCCCTGCAGGGCCCCACGAGCAGTACTTC
cdr3_aa: CASSLLPAGPHEQYF

v_call: TRBV2
cdr3_length: 15
j_call: TRBJ2-5
clone_size: .
d_call: .
cdr3_nt: TGTGCCAGCAGTCCAGGGGTGGGAGTAAAGGAGACCCAGTACTTC
cdr3_aa: CASSPGVGVKETQYF

v_call: TRBV28
cdr3_length: 17
j_call: TRBJ1-4
clone_size: .
d_call: .
cdr3_nt: TGTGCCAGCAGTTTAAGCCCGACACCAAATCTAAATGAAAAACTGTTTTTT
cdr3_aa: CASSLSPTPNLNEKLFF

v_call: TRBV12-5
cdr3_length: 16
j_call: TRBJ1-5
clone_size: .
d_call: .
cdr3_nt: TGTGCTAGTGGTCTCCGGACAGTGATGAGCAATCAGCCCCAGCATTTT
cdr3_aa: CASGLRTVMSNQPQHF